This TCR beta chain comes out of a study of blood T cell repertoires in COVID-19. About the research overall: COVID-19 samples, acute and convalescent, were from the United States, Italy and Spain. PBMCs, B-cell-depleted T cells, or T cells were the source of the cDNA or gDNA that made up the material.

This clone appeared a single time. The V segment lost 3 bases and the J segment 8 bases; nucleotides outside the gene matches: 8. The CDR3 is 15 residues long. Germline assignment: CDR1 KGHSH and CDR2 LQKENI. Authors' analysis steps: For nucleated cells, counts were estimated from reference gene primer amplification. Assay: immunoSEQ multiplex PCR; the TCRdb copy retains only in-frame clones and omits some. The V and J calls and the clone size are those of that table, but D and trimming were determined from the DNA. This table holds more than 100,000 clones, approximately 87% found once. Sequences were obtained from peripheral blood. This TCR derives from a woman aged 55-70 years with acute or convalescent COVID-19. This chain links TRBV18 with TRBJ1-4; 8 bases are shared with TRBD1. The CDR3 DNA reads as TGTGCCAGCTCACCGACGGACAGGGCGGGCGAAAAACTGTTTTTT. Protein: CASSPTDRAGEKLFF.